This T cell receptor (beta chain) was retrieved from a study of T cell repertoires in cytomegalovirus infection. At the level of the study: CMV infection and matching HLA type were both indicated by public TCR beta signatures. Study-level results: Identification of carriers of CMV plus the relevant HLA was achieved through cumulative public TCR beta family frequency. In two of eight donors, the top clonotype was HLA-C-restricted CMV-specific.

Each CDR3 protein gets one entry after TCRdb re-called the reads with MiXCR. The table records some 400,000 distinct CDR3 sequences, about a sixth of them present only once. In its sample, this clonotype was seen a few times. Its matching antigen is unknown. Trimming pared 0 bases from V and 2 bases from J, leaving 7 bases between. This CDR3 contains 15 residues. Germline values: CDR1 MNHEY, CDR2 SVGAGI. The receptor was derived from a human donor in good health (CMV status not recorded). Some clones in this sample may be carry-over from other donors' samples. Sequencing was carried out using PBMCs. This chain links TRBV6-5 with TRBJ1-4; D is ambiguous. In DNA, the CDR3 is TGTGCCAGCAGTTACTCGATCCAGACTAATGAAAAACTGTTTTTT. Its protein product is CASSYSIQTNEKLFF.